What follows describes a single T cell receptor (beta chain). Per sorted-subset replicate PCR, input was 200 to 250 ng DNA, representing 30,000 or so T cell genomes. Measured with immunoSEQ multiplex PCR; TCRdb has only the in-frame clones, and not every one. Among nearly 2 million clones listed, roughly 95% were seen once. V gave up 6 bases and J gave up 6 bases; unmatched junction bases: 5. Germline CDR1 is WNHNN and CDR2 is SYGVQD (reference sequence). This CDR3 is 15 amino acids long. This sample is drawn from a study of shared clonotypes between healthy human individuals. In the naive CD8 group, cells lacked CD45RO and were positively selected for CCR7, so terminally differentiated effector memory CD45RA+ cells were left out.

The sequence was collected from a man younger than 35 in good health. Sequenced sample: naive CD8+ T cells sorted from blood. This chain links TRBV10-1 with TRBJ2-2, with 12 bases matching TRBD1. DNA of the CDR3: TGCGCCAGCAGGCGGGACAGGGGGCTCGCCGGGGAGCTGTTTTTT. This sequence encodes CASRRDRGLAGELFF.